This T cell receptor (beta chain) was recovered during a study of glioma-infiltrating T cells after dendritic cell vaccination (dated by TCRdb to about 2016). Broadly, across the study: A cohort of approximately 15 glioblastoma patients from Phase I and II dendritic cell vaccination trials was included, of whom 9 were newly diagnosed and 6 had recurrent disease. Between the early 2000s and the early 2010s, patients were given autologous tumor lysate-pulsed dendritic cell vaccination. The vaccine was prepared from monocyte-derived dendritic cells that were cultured for roughly seven days with IL-4 and GM-CSF and then pulsed overnight with autologous tumor lysate. Each patient was given three intradermal dendritic cell vaccine injections, spaced two weeks apart, in the arm below the axilla. In glioblastoma patients vaccinated with dendritic cells, deep sequencing of TCR beta CDR3 regions served to measure tumor-infiltrating lymphocyte content and to compare repertoires between tumor and blood. Survival after dendritic cell vaccination was correlated with TCR sequencing metrics, including TIL content and tumor-blood repertoire overlap.

The germline V gene provides CDR1 SGHTA and CDR2 FQGTGA. Germline trimming: 5 bases from V, 7 bases from J; junction bases outside gene matches: 14. Counted from cysteine to phenylalanine, this CDR3 has 16 amino acids. The sequence is cut down to CDR3 DNA, 48 bases in frame from base 1. TCRB CDR3 regions were amplified from 1.5 to 2 ug genomic DNA, or all available DNA if less, using the immunoSEQ assay. Multiplex PCR used 60 forward primers for TCR V beta segments and 13 reverse primers for J beta segments. Synthetic control templates were spiked into each sample at limiting dilution to estimate reads per starting template. Sequencing produced 87 bp reads on the Illumina HiSeq System. As for the original processing: PCR and sequencing errors were removed by a nearest neighbor algorithm that merged closely related sequences. TCR overlap was defined as the percentage of unique tumor TCR beta sequences that were also found in the peripheral blood of the same patient. The clones in this table, taken by TCRdb from immuneACCESS, are in-frame only. Not every clone is retained; where verified, under half of the shortfall comes from an unresolved V gene, and the cause of the rest is unknown. The D gene and trimming were derived from the DNA, and the V and J assignments and clone size from that table. For this sample the table gives about 92,000 clones, of which about nine tenths were detected only once. The ten largest account for around 14% of the sample.

Patients were selected on the basis of adequate residual fresh-frozen tumor tissue and more than two years of available survival data. None of the glioblastoma patients carried an isocitrate dehydrogenase mutation, although molecular status otherwise varied. PBMC were collected before vaccination, two weeks after the third vaccination, and at tumor progression if tumor progression occurred. The Qiagen DNeasy Blood extraction Kit was used to extract genomic DNA. Concerning this clone: Its antigen target is currently unknown. Per-base qualities were not stored, and no clone one base away is much larger.

General study outcomes and caveats: The TCR overlap response model with three groups was called speculative and said to need prospective validation. Higher estimated pretreatment TIL content predicted longer time to progression and overall survival after dendritic cell vaccination. The cohort was small and heterogeneous, only a few patients had full blood and tumor sets, and even fewer had initial-recurrent tumor pairs. TCR clonality showed no direct relationship with survival, which suggests that a diverse polyclonal response may be important.

The TCR comes from a human donor with glioblastoma. This chain is built from TRBV7-3 and TRBJ2-1; 7 bases in between match TRBD2. The input for sequencing was blood, taken before dendritic cell vaccination. The encoded CDR3 is CASSPLLAGVGNEQFF. Read as DNA, the sequence is TGTGCCAGCAGCCCGCTTCTCGCGGGAGTGGGTAATGAGCAGTTCTTC.